A single sample gave rise to the 7 T cell receptor beta chains below, sequenced in a study of tumor and adjacent non-tumor tissue in lung cancer. The library came from three nested PCR rounds adapted from ARM-PCR protocols. A single record per CDR3 protein comes from TCRdb applying MiXCR to the multiplex PCR reads. The sample has more than 120,000 distinct CDR3 sequences, roughly 70% seen once; the top ten hold over 15%. RNA was extracted from bulk tissue without any cell sorting. The specimen sequenced was lung tumor tissue. These receptors came from a man in his sixties with small cell lung cancer.

With regard to this clonotype: Here the CDR3 omits its conserved ending phenylalanine or tryptophan, so a read error is the likely source. This chain links TRBV14 with TRBJ1-2; TRBD1 might be the D (6 bases). Germline V gene data show CDR1 as SGHDN and CDR2 as FVKESK. The CDR3 sequence is 14 residues long. The germline V and J ends were trimmed by 4 bases and 8 bases, with 17 bases remaining between them. The CDR3 protein is CASSPRRGAGGYTL. Written as DNA, the CDR3 is TGTGCCAGCAGCCCCCGACGGGGGGCGGGAGGCTACACCTTA.

Points on this clonotype: Germline and junction disagree at one end, which may indicate a read error. The rearrangement links TRBV20-1 to TRBJ2-6; no clear D gene. The CDR3 contains 16 residues. The germline V gene has CDR1 DFQATT and CDR2 SNEGSKA (reference sequence). The CDR3 loop reads CSARDRTPSAANVLTF. The CDR3 nucleotides read TGCAGTGCTAGAGATCGGACGCCGTCTGCGGCCAACGTCCTGACTTTC.

Of note for this clonotype: Given a much more abundant clone one base away, this may be a read error. The chain employs TRBV20-1 and TRBJ2-1, with 8 bases matching TRBD2. Unmatched junction bases numbered 12, after V lost 7 bases and J lost 7 bases. CDR3 size: 14 residues. The germline V gene encodes CDR1 DFQATT and CDR2 SNEGSKA (reference sequence). CDR3 amino acids: CSGRYRTSLNEQFF. CDR3 bases: TGCAGTGGTAGGTACCGGACTAGCTTAAATGAGCAGTTCTTC.

This clonotype has more than one count but fewer than ten. V usage is TRBV11-2 and J usage is TRBJ2-3, with 15 nucleotides matching TRBD2. V dropped 5 bases and J dropped 4; count of bases not matched to a gene: 4. The CDR3 is made up of 16 amino acids. Germline CDR1 reads SGHAT; CDR2 reads FQNNGV. CDR3 amino acids: CASSPGTSGRSDTQYF. The CDR3 DNA is TGTGCCAGCAGCCCGGGGACTAGCGGGAGGTCAGATACGCAGTATTTT.

Note on this clonotype: One base away lies a much larger clone, so this may be a sequencing read error. The rearrangement joins TRBV6-1 to TRBJ1-4, with unresolved D. Trimming took off 2 bases at V and 12 bases at J, with 13 bases between the two ends. Germline V CDR1 and CDR2: MNHNS, SASEGT. The CDR3 consists of 13 residues. CDR3 bases: TGTGCCAGCAGTGAACGGCCGGAGGAAGAACTGTTTTTT. It is translated as CASSERPEEELFF.

The table lists this clonotype with a few counts. Possible read error: a much larger clone is one base away. V gene TRBV6-5 combines with J gene TRBJ1-4; D ambiguous. The CDR3 has 17 amino acids. CDR1 MNHEY and CDR2 SVGAGI come from the germline V gene. The CDR3 DNA reads as TGTGCCAGCAGTTTCCTACCTGGGCGGACCTCCAAGGAAAAACCGTTTTTT. Translating gives CASSFLPGRTSKEKPFF.

The chain links TRBV28 to TRBJ1-5, with no clear D. Germline CDR1 and CDR2: MDHEN and SYDVKM. V was cut by 6 bases and J by 4 bases, with 16 bases left in between. The CDR3 length is 15 residues. The CDR3 sequence is CASSPVGRMNQPQHF. CDR3 bases: TGTGCCAGCAGCCCGGTAGGCAGGATGAATCAGCCCCAGCATTTT. The complete variable domain, with remaining parts taken from reference TRBV28 and TRBJ1-5, reads DVKVTQSSRYLVKRTGEKVFLECVQDMDHENMFWYRQDPGLGLRLIYFSYDVKMKEKGDIPEGYSVSREKKERFSLILESASTNQTSMYLCASSPVGRMNQPQHFGDGTRLSIL.